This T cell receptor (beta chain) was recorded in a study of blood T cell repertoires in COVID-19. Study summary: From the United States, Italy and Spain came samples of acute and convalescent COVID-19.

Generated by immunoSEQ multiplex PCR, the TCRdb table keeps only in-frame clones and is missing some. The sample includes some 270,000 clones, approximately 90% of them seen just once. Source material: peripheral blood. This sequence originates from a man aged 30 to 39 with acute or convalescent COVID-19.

The chain's CDR3 is CASSLGQGFSGANVLTF. CDR3 nucleotides: TGCGCCAGCAGCTTGGGACAGGGATTTTCTGGGGCCAACGTCCTGACTTTC. V gene TRBV5-1 combines with J gene TRBJ2-6; 7 bases match TRBD1. The CDR3 is 17 residues long. With 0 bases clipped from V and 1 base from J, the junction kept 4 bases outside the gene matches. CDR1 and CDR2 (germline): SGHRS, YFSETQ.